This T cell receptor (beta chain) derives from a study of T cell repertoires in cytomegalovirus infection. Study-level information: Public TCR beta signatures provided an indication of both CMV infection and a matching HLA type. Broader study findings: Clonotype analysis showed dominance of the ex vivo response by HLA-C-restricted CMV-specific TCR beta clonotypes. CMV carriers with the relevant HLA were identified by cumulative public TCR beta family frequency.

This clonotype showed up many times. What it binds is not known. This CDR3 has 16 residues. Germline V gene lookup returns CDR1 MNHNY and CDR2 SVGAGI (reference sequence). Trimming took 6 bases from V and 1 from J, leaving 16 bases between them. TCRdb processed the reads anew with MiXCR; each CDR3 protein has one entry. The table shows about 110,000 distinct CDR3 sequences, with over 9.5% occurring only once. Sequencing was done on a sample of PBMCs, sequenced either directly or after in vitro stimulation (not recorded which). The V call is TRBV6-6, the J call TRBJ1-3; D is ambiguous. The receptor comes from a human donor in good health (CMV status not recorded). Some clones in this sample may be carry-over from other donors' samples. The CDR3 spells CASSLDRIPSGNTIYF. The CDR3 DNA reads TGTGCCAGCAGCCTGGACCGGATACCTTCTGGAAACACCATATATTTT.